What follows are 8 T cell receptor beta chains derived from one specimen sequenced in a study of blood T cell repertoires in COVID-19. Sequenced by immunoSEQ multiplex PCR; TCRdb stores in-frame clones only, minus some. Of under 400,000 clones in the sample, 70% to 90% were seen once. Specimen: peripheral blood. Every receptor here comes from a woman aged 30 to 39 with COVID-19, enrolled during active disease.

This chain joins TRBV29-1 and TRBJ2-1, with 8 bases that match TRBD1. Germline assignment: CDR1 SQVTM and CDR2 ANQGSEA. J gave up 7 bases and V 0 bases, and 8 bases lay outside the gene matches. CDR3 length equals 15 residues. CDR3 sequence reads: CSVEDLRTGSNEQFF. In DNA form, the CDR3 reads TGCAGCGTTGAAGATCTCCGGACAGGGAGTAATGAGCAGTTCTTC.

The chain carries TRBV5-7 and TRBJ2-7, with 7 bases fitting TRBD1. TRBV5-7 is identified as an open reading frame with a role that is uncertain. V lost 4 bases, J lost 3 bases, and 16 bases stayed unmatched. The CDR3 has 17 amino acids. The CDR3 loop is CASSRADRVLKCYEQYF. CDR3 coding DNA: TGTGCCAGCAGCCGAGCCGACAGGGTTTTAAAGTGCTACGAGCAGTACTTC.

This rearrangement joins TRBV5-6 to TRBJ2-7, with 11 bases identical to TRBD2. J was trimmed by 7 bases and V by 2 bases; bases with no gene match: 11. The CDR3 consists of 16 residues. The germline V gene encodes CDR1 SGHDT and CDR2 YYEEEE. As DNA, the CDR3 is TGTGCCAGCAGCTTTTACCTTCTAGCGGGAGGCAATGAGCAGTACTTC. It translates to CASSFYLLAGGNEQYF.

The chain joins TRBV11-1 to TRBJ2-3, with D tentatively TRBD2 (6 bases). V was pared by 3 bases and J by 2 bases, with 12 bases between. The CDR3 loop spans 15 amino acids. From germline, CDR1 is SGHAT and CDR2 FQDESV (reference sequence). The CDR3 coding sequence is TGTGCCAGCAGCTTTTCGGGACTGATCACAGATACGCAGTATTTT. Protein: CASSFSGLITDTQYF. Looking up the rest from reference TRBV11-1 and TRBJ2-3 gives the full variable domain: EAEVAQSPRYKITEKSQAVAFWCDPISGHATLYWYRQILGQGPELLVQFQDESVVDDSQLPKDRFSAERLKGVDSTLKIQPAELGDSAMYLCASSFSGLITDTQYFGPGTRLTVL.

This rearrangement joins TRBV2 to TRBJ2-7, with TRBD1 matching 9 bases. Unmatched junction bases numbered 8, after V lost 10 bases and J lost 7 bases. Germline CDR1 is SNHLY and CDR2 is FYNNEI. CDR3 size: 12 residues. The DNA for the CDR3 is TGTGCCACCGAGGACAGGGGTAAAGAGCAGTACTTC. Translation: CATEDRGKEQYF.

The chain uses TRBV5-4 and TRBJ2-6; D perhaps matches TRBD1 (5 bases). The CDR3 length is 17 residues. In germline, CDR1 is SGHNT, CDR2 YYREEE (reference sequence). Trimming removed 0 bases from V and 0 bases from J, with 10 bases in between. CDR3 loop: CASSLVGRDSGANVLTF. In DNA form, the CDR3 reads TGTGCCAGCAGCTTGGTGGGCAGGGACTCTGGGGCCAACGTCCTGACTTTC.

V usage is TRBV5-4 and J usage is TRBJ1-2, with TRBD1 as a possible D gene (6 bases). Trimming took 4 bases from V and 1 from J, leaving 8 bases between them. Germline CDR1 is SGHNT and CDR2 is YYREEE (reference sequence). CDR3 length equals 13 residues. DNA of the CDR3: TGTGCCAGCAGCCGGGACAATAACTATGGCTACACCTTC. It codes for CASSRDNNYGYTF.

The chain has TRBV6-5 and TRBJ1-2; D is ambiguous. The CDR3 totals 14 residues. The V gene lost 6 bases and the J gene lost 2 bases, with 13 bases spanning the gap. Germline V lookup: CDR1 MNHEY, CDR2 SVGAGI. CDR3 region: CASSHAQANYGYTF. The CDR3 coding sequence is TGTGCCAGCAGCCACGCCCAGGCCAACTATGGCTACACCTTC.